The clone carrying this TCR beta chain turned up a few times. The antigen is undetermined. The data originate from a study of vaccination and CD4 T cells after COVID-19. Study context: Convalescent patients were SARS-CoV-2 positive by nasal swab PCR; fewer than 10 mild, one severe.

Time point specified: late sampling 161 to 241 days after vaccination in a few convalescent patients. The treatment is: approximately 11-day PBMC culture with coronavirus spike peptide pools or control peptides (ViraFEST assay). Trimming removed 1 base from V and 2 bases from J; junction bases left unmatched: 10. CDR1 is DFQATT, CDR2 SNEGSKA, per germline (reference sequence). This CDR3 spans 17 amino acids. Study results and limitations: Convalescent patients' clones that were vaccine-specific were spike mono-reactive in 304 of 307 cases.

Sequenced with the Oncomine TCR Beta short-read assay was DNA taken from cultured CD4+ T cells. Using its own MiXCR run on the PCR reads, TCRdb lists one record per CDR3 protein. The table shows under 25,000 distinct CDR3 sequences, with 35% occurring only once. Sequencing was performed on CD4+ T cells from blood, cultured in vitro, taken about 7 months after SARS-CoV-2 vaccination. The TCR originated in a human donor who had recovered from COVID-19. The V and J genes are TRBV20-1 and TRBJ2-3; 9 bases match TRBD2. CDR3 coding DNA: TGCAGTGCTAGAGCTTCAATGGCGGGAGGGATCACAGATACGCAGTATTTT. Translation gives CSARASMAGGITDTQYF.